The 17 T cell receptor beta chains presented below share a single source sample, sequenced in a study of blood T cell repertoires in COVID-19. Using immunoSEQ multiplex PCR, the repertoire was profiled, and TCRdb retains in-frame clones only, with some absent. This repertoire shows about 190,000 clones, 80% to 85% found once; its top ten account for about 6.5%. Sequenced: peripheral blood. The receptors come from a woman aged 40-49 years with acute or convalescent COVID-19.

The chain links TRBV20-1 to TRBJ1-2; a weak D match, TRBD1 (5 bases). Germline V gene lookup returns CDR1 DFQATT and CDR2 SNEGSKA (reference sequence). The CDR3 spans 11 residues. With 6 bases removed from V and 5 bases from J, the gap between germline ends came to 10 bases. The DNA for the CDR3 is TGCAGTGCCCCGGGGGTTTATGGCTACACCTTC. Its protein is CSAPGVYGYTF.

V is TRBV2 and J is TRBJ1-1; weak D call: TRBD1 (5 bases). The germline V gene encodes CDR1 SNHLY and CDR2 FYNNEI. V gave up 6 bases and J gave up 0 bases, with 14 bases separating them. The CDR3 consists of 15 residues. CDR3 sequence: CASSPQGLLNTEAFF. Written as DNA, the CDR3 is TGTGCCAGCAGCCCCCAGGGACTCCTGAACACTGAAGCTTTCTTT.

V gene TRBV19 combines with J gene TRBJ1-1; the D gene is possibly TRBD1 (5 bases). Germline values: CDR1 LNHDA, CDR2 SQIVND (reference sequence). The CDR3 runs 13 residues. Deletions cut 4 bases from V and 8 bases from J, with 14 bases between. The CDR3 spells CASSTLPGGEAFF. The CDR3 DNA is TGTGCCAGTAGTACCTTACCTGGGGGGGAAGCTTTCTTT. The whole variable domain, remainder taken from reference TRBV19 and TRBJ1-1, is DGGITQSPKYLFRKEGQNVTLSCEQNLNHDAMYWYRQDPGQGLRLIYYSQIVNDFQKGDIAEGYSVSREKKESFPLTVTSAQKNPTAFYLCASSTLPGGEAFFGQGTRLTVV.

V usage is TRBV5-4 and J usage is TRBJ1-6; D might be TRBD1 (6 bases). The CDR3 has 16 amino acids. Trimming shortened V by 2 bases and J by 6 bases, and 15 bases separated the two germline ends. CDR1 is SGHNT, CDR2 YYREEE, per germline (reference sequence). The CDR3 loop reads CASSFNRAGVNSPLHF. The CDR3 DNA follows: TGTGCCAGCAGCTTTAATCGTGCAGGGGTTAATTCACCCCTCCACTTT.

The rearrangement uses TRBV7-2 and TRBJ1-4, with D possibly being TRBD1 (5 bases). Germline V gene lookup returns CDR1 SGHTA and CDR2 FQGNSA. The CDR3 covers 15 residues. V lost 1 base and J 8 bases, leaving 14 bases between the germline ends. The CDR3 region is CASSLGGGVGEKLFF. The CDR3, as DNA: TGTGCCAGCAGCTTAGGGGGGGGTGTCGGAGAAAAACTGTTTTTT.

The chain carries TRBV5-1 and TRBJ2-7; D is perhaps TRBD2 (5 bases). Between the trimmed V and J ends, which lost 0 bases and 5 bases, there was a span of 9 bases. Germline CDR1 SGHRS, CDR2 YFSETQ. This CDR3 has 13 residues. The CDR3: CASSLGLANEQYF. The CDR3, as DNA: TGCGCCAGCAGCTTGGGGCTAGCAAACGAGCAGTACTTC.

The chain couples TRBV7-9 to TRBJ2-1; the match to TRBD2 covers 10 bases. V gave up 1 base and J gave up 0 bases; unmatched junction bases: 6. Looked up from germline, CDR1 is SEHNR and CDR2 is FQNEAQ (reference sequence). CDR3 size: 18 residues. CDR3 nucleotides: TGTGCCAGCAGCTTAGACTTAGCGGGGGGTAACTCCTACAATGAGCAGTTCTTC. Amino acids: CASSLDLAGGNSYNEQFF.

This clone was counted only a few times. The chain uses TRBV28 and TRBJ1-1, with D possibly TRBD1 on 5 matching bases. This CDR3 contains 14 residues. Deletions cut 2 bases from V and 7 bases from J, with 14 bases between. CDR1 is MDHEN, CDR2 SYDVKM, per germline. As DNA, the CDR3 is TGTGCCAGCAGTTTACGAAGGAGAACAGGTGAAGCTTTCTTT. Protein sequence: CASSLRRRTGEAFF.

The chain is built from TRBV18 and TRBJ1-3; D gene unclear. Germline CDR1 and CDR2: KGHSH and LQKENI. Trimming left V 2 bases short and J 4 bases short, with 18 bases between. The CDR3 consists of 17 residues. The CDR3 DNA follows: TGTGCCAGCTCACCATCCGCGGCAGCCGCGCGGGGAAACACCATATATTTT. Amino acids: CASSPSAAAARGNTIYF.

This chain joins TRBV7-6 and TRBJ1-1; tentative D call: TRBD1 (6 bases). The CDR3 consists of 15 residues. Germline values: CDR1 SGHVS, CDR2 FNYEAQ. The V gene lost 2 bases and the J gene lost 0 bases, with 10 bases spanning the gap. The CDR3 protein is CASSLYDRMNTEAFF. CDR3 coding DNA: TGTGCCAGCAGCTTATACGACAGGATGAACACTGAAGCTTTCTTT.

The rearrangement uses TRBV19 and TRBJ1-1, with D unclear. There are 14 residues in the CDR3. V lost 4 bases and J lost 4, with 13 bases in between. Per germline, CDR1 LNHDA and CDR2 SQIVND (reference sequence). CDR3 in amino acids: CASSTASDRTEAFF. CDR3 nucleotides: TGTGCCAGTAGTACAGCGTCAGACCGCACTGAAGCTTTCTTT.

This clone appeared once. The J gene is TRBJ1-1, the V gene TRBV6-5; tentatively, D is TRBD1 (5 bases). Germline V gene sequence: CDR1 MNHEY, CDR2 SVGAGI. V was trimmed by 2 bases and J by 0 bases, leaving 10 bases between them. The CDR3 is 15 amino acids. As DNA, the CDR3 is TGTGCCAGCAGTTACGTTTCCAGGGTGAACACTGAAGCTTTCTTT. Its translation is CASSYVSRVNTEAFF.

The genes are TRBV2 and TRBJ2-3; 9 nucleotides agree with TRBD2. With 7 bases clipped from V and 5 bases from J, the junction kept 13 bases outside the gene matches. CDR1 and CDR2 from the germline V gene are SNHLY and FYNNEI. The length of the CDR3 is 16 residues. In nucleotides, the CDR3 is TGTGCCAGCATGGGTCGAAGCGGGGGGCCGGGAGATACGCAGTATTTT. It yields the protein CASMGRSGGPGDTQYF.

This rearrangement joins TRBV19 to TRBJ1-5; 7 bases align to TRBD1. There are 14 residues in the CDR3. Germline V gene sequence: CDR1 LNHDA, CDR2 SQIVND (reference sequence). J was trimmed by 5 bases and V by 9 bases; bases with no gene match: 10. DNA for the CDR3: TGTGCCAGCGAACGGGACAGCGGATATCAGCCCCAGCATTTT. This encodes CASERDSGYQPQHF.

This chain joins TRBV27 and TRBJ2-7; 14 positions match TRBD2. With 2 bases clipped from V and 7 bases from J, the junction kept 4 bases outside the gene matches. The CDR3 runs to 15 residues. From germline, CDR1 is MNHEY and CDR2 SMNVEV (reference sequence). The CDR3, as DNA: TGTGCCAGCAGTTTAAGACTAGCGGGAGGGGGTGAGCAGTACTTC. Amino acid sequence: CASSLRLAGGGEQYF.

The chain links TRBV19 to TRBJ1-5; TRBD1 matches at 7 bases. Germline V gives CDR1 LNHDA, CDR2 SQIVND (reference sequence). V lost 5 bases to trimming and J lost 5 bases; unmatched junction nucleotides: 6. The CDR3 totals 14 residues. The CDR3 nucleotides read TGTGCCAGTAGTCTAGGGACAGCCGATCAGCCCCAGCATTTT. Protein product: CASSLGTADQPQHF.

The CDR3 protein is CASSPGGSYNSPLHF. Written as DNA, the CDR3 is TGTGCCAGCAGTCCAGGGGGCTCCTATAATTCACCCCTCCACTTT. The chain carries TRBV6-6 and TRBJ1-6; 7 nucleotides align to TRBD1. V shed 5 bases, J shed 0 bases, and the junction held 1 base outside the gene matches. Germline CDR1 is MNHNY and CDR2 is SVGAGI (reference sequence). This CDR3 comprises 15 residues.